Presented here are 2 T cell receptor beta chains from one specimen sequenced in a study of tumor and adjacent non-tumor tissue in lung cancer. No cell sorting was done before RNA was extracted from the tissue. The library came from three nested PCR rounds adapted from ARM-PCR protocols. Each CDR3 protein is one row after TCRdb ran MiXCR on the multiplex PCR reads. The data contain some 84,000 distinct CDR3 sequences, around two thirds of them singletons. The sample was lung tumor tissue. The receptors come from a man aged 65-85 years with non-small cell lung cancer.

This clonotype was seen more than once but under ten times. V is TRBV20-1 and J is TRBJ2-3, with D possibly TRBD2 on 6 matching bases. Trimming stripped 5 bases from V and 0 bases from J, with 18 bases between. From germline, CDR1 is DFQATT and CDR2 SNEGSKA (reference sequence). CDR3 length: 16 amino acids. The DNA of the CDR3 is TGCAGTGCTGACCCCTTGACGGGGGTAAGCACAGATACGCAGTATTTT. Translating it yields CSADPLTGVSTDTQYF.

The chain has TRBV28 and TRBJ2-3; D is uncertain. Germline CDR1 MDHEN, CDR2 SYDVKM. V lost 8 bases and J 3 bases, leaving 9 bases between the germline ends. This CDR3 has 12 residues. The CDR3 nucleotides read TGTGCCAGCGGGGTACCGACAGATACGCAGTATTTT. This gives the protein CASGVPTDTQYF.